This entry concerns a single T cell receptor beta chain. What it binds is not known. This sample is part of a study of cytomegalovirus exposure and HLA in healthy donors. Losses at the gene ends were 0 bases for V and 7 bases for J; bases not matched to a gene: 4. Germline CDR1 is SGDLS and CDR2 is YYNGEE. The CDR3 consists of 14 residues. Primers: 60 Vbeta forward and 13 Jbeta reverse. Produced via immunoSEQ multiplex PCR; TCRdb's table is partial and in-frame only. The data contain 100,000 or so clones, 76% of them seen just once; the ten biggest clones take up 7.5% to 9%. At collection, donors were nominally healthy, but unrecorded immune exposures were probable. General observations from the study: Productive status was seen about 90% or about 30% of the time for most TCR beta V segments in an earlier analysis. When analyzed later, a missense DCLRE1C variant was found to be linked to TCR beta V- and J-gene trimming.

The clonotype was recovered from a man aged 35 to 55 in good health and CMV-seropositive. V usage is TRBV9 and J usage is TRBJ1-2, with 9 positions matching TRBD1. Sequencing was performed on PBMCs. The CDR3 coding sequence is TGTGCCAGCAGCGTAGGACAGGGGGTGATTGGCTACACCTTC. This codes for CASSVGQGVIGYTF.